These T cell receptor beta chains were read from a single sample in a study of identical twins. Via MiXCR, TCRdb re-called the 5' RACE reads, giving one row per CDR3 protein. Of about 340,000 distinct CDR3 sequences in the sample, roughly 9% were seen once. Sequencing input: naive T cells sorted from blood. Source of these receptors: a woman aged 45-59 years in good health. The CDR3 runs from the conserved cysteine through the conserved F or W. The order of the fields is CDR3 DNA, CDR3 protein, J gene, V gene, clone size, D gene. A D gene is named only where the DNA matches it firmly. Clone size is not always given. Where it is, it says once, few, many or a class for expanded clones.

cdr3_nt: TGTGCCAGCAGCCCCGGTATCCTCGAGAGCAGAGAGACCCAGTACTTC
cdr3_aa: CASSPGILESRETQYF
j_call: TRBJ2-5
v_call: TRBV6-5
clone_size: .
d_call: .

cdr3_nt: TGCAGTGCTAGAGATACAGGGGGCGGCGGCAATCAGCCCCAGCATTTT
cdr3_aa: CSARDTGGGGNQPQHF
j_call: TRBJ1-5
v_call: TRBV20-1
clone_size: few
d_call: TRBD1

cdr3_nt: TGCAGTGCTAGAAGCCCGACAGGGGGCAGGAACGAGCAGTACTTC
cdr3_aa: CSARSPTGGRNEQYF
j_call: TRBJ2-7
v_call: TRBV20-1
clone_size: many
d_call: TRBD1

cdr3_nt: .
cdr3_aa: CASRKLDRGFLETQYF
j_call: TRBJ2-5
v_call: TRBV5-1
clone_size: few
d_call: .

cdr3_nt: TGTGCCAGCAGCCGTACCCTCCTAACGGGCACAGATACGCAGTATTTT
cdr3_aa: CASSRTLLTGTDTQYF
j_call: TRBJ2-3
v_call: TRBV14
clone_size: .
d_call: .

cdr3_nt: TGTGCCATCCGTACGGAGGGATCCTACAATGAGCAGTTCTTC
cdr3_aa: CAIRTEGSYNEQFF
j_call: TRBJ2-1
v_call: TRBV10-3
clone_size: many
d_call: .

cdr3_nt: TGTGCCAGCAGCTTAGGCGGGAAACGCAATGAGCAGTTCTTC
cdr3_aa: CASSLGGKRNEQFF
j_call: TRBJ2-1
v_call: TRBV11-2
clone_size: .
d_call: .

cdr3_nt: TGTGCCAGCAGTTTAGATTACTCCTACGAGCAGTACTTC
cdr3_aa: CASSLDYSYEQYF
j_call: TRBJ2-7
v_call: TRBV12-3/TRBV12-4
clone_size: few
d_call: .

cdr3_nt: TGTGCCAGCAGCTTAGCGGGAGCGGGCACCGGGGAGCTGTTTTTT
cdr3_aa: CASSLAGAGTGELFF
j_call: TRBJ2-2
v_call: TRBV4-2
clone_size: many
d_call: TRBD2

cdr3_nt: TGTGCCAGCAGCCCGAACCCCTGGGCCTATGGCTACACCTTC
cdr3_aa: CASSPNPWAYGYTF
j_call: TRBJ1-2
v_call: TRBV3-1
clone_size: .
d_call: .

cdr3_nt: TGTGCCAGCAGTTCTCGACTAGCTGCCAGCTCCTACAATGAGCAGTTCTTC
cdr3_aa: CASSSRLAASSYNEQFF
j_call: TRBJ2-1
v_call: TRBV12-3/TRBV12-4
clone_size: few
d_call: TRBD2

cdr3_nt: TGTGCCACCAGTGATGGGTACGAGCAGTACTTC
cdr3_aa: CATSDGYEQYF
j_call: TRBJ2-7
v_call: TRBV24-1
clone_size: many
d_call: .

cdr3_nt: TGTGCCAGCACCACCTCGGGGGGGCCCACAGATACGCAGTATTTT
cdr3_aa: CASTTSGGPTDTQYF
j_call: TRBJ2-3
v_call: TRBV7-8
clone_size: few
d_call: TRBD2

cdr3_nt: TGTGCCAGCAGTTTAGCGGGAGGCCCAACCTACGAGCAGTACTTC
cdr3_aa: CASSLAGGPTYEQYF
j_call: TRBJ2-7
v_call: TRBV12-3/TRBV12-4
clone_size: many
d_call: .

cdr3_nt: TGTGCCAGCAGTCCCCTGACAGGATTCGAGAGCTCTGGAAACACCATATATTTT
cdr3_aa: CASSPLTGFESSGNTIYF
j_call: TRBJ1-3
v_call: TRBV12-3/TRBV12-4
clone_size: many
d_call: .

cdr3_nt: TGTGCCAGCAGCTCCAAAGAGACCCAGTACTTC
cdr3_aa: CASSSKETQYF
j_call: TRBJ2-5
v_call: TRBV5-1
clone_size: many
d_call: .

cdr3_nt: TGTGCCAGCAGCTTAATGGGTGTGAACACTGAAGCTTTCTTT
cdr3_aa: CASSLMGVNTEAFF
j_call: TRBJ1-1
v_call: TRBV7-6
clone_size: few
d_call: .

cdr3_nt: TGTGCCACCTCCGCAGGGGCCAGGGGGACCAAAAACATTCAGTACTTC
cdr3_aa: CATSAGARGTKNIQYF
j_call: TRBJ2-4
v_call: TRBV24-1
clone_size: .
d_call: TRBD1

cdr3_nt: TGTGCCAGCAGTGAGGGGACAGGGGCTATTACAGATACGCAGTATTTT
cdr3_aa: CASSEGTGAITDTQYF
j_call: TRBJ2-3
v_call: TRBV27
clone_size: .
d_call: TRBD1

cdr3_nt: TGTGCCAGCACCCTAGCGGGGAGCGGGTATACGCAGTATTTT
cdr3_aa: CASTLAGSGYTQYF
j_call: TRBJ2-3
v_call: TRBV12-3/TRBV12-4
clone_size: few
d_call: TRBD2

cdr3_nt: TGTGCCACCAGCAGAGATAAGTGGTCCCACACTGAAGCTTTCTTT
cdr3_aa: CATSRDKWSHTEAFF
j_call: TRBJ1-1
v_call: TRBV15
clone_size: few
d_call: .

cdr3_nt: TGTGCCAGCAGCCAAGGGCCTAGGACGGAAGAGACCCAGTACTTC
cdr3_aa: CASSQGPRTEETQYF
j_call: TRBJ2-5
v_call: TRBV3-1
clone_size: .
d_call: .

cdr3_nt: TGTGCCACCAGGGCTTCGACAGACATCAGTCAACCCCAGCATTTT
cdr3_aa: CATRASTDISQPQHF
j_call: TRBJ1-5
v_call: TRBV24-1
clone_size: few
d_call: .

cdr3_nt: TGTGCCAGCAGTGACGGACGGAGTAATGAAAAACTGTTTTTT
cdr3_aa: CASSDGRSNEKLFF
j_call: TRBJ1-4
v_call: TRBV25-1
clone_size: .
d_call: .

cdr3_nt: TGCGCCAGCAGCTTCAGGTCTGACTTACCCTACGAGCAGTACTTC
cdr3_aa: CASSFRSDLPYEQYF
j_call: TRBJ2-7
v_call: TRBV5-1
clone_size: few
d_call: .

cdr3_nt: TGTGCCAGCAGTTCCCGGACGGGGAGCTATGGCTACACCTTC
cdr3_aa: CASSSRTGSYGYTF
j_call: TRBJ1-2
v_call: TRBV27
clone_size: many
d_call: .

cdr3_nt: TGTGCCATCACCGTAGACCTGGTCTACAATGAGCAGTTCTTC
cdr3_aa: CAITVDLVYNEQFF
j_call: TRBJ2-1
v_call: TRBV10-3
clone_size: many
d_call: .

cdr3_nt: TGCAGCGTTGCCGTGGGCACAGGGCTCACCGGGGAGCTGTTTTTT
cdr3_aa: CSVAVGTGLTGELFF
j_call: TRBJ2-2
v_call: TRBV29-1
clone_size: many
d_call: .